This T cell receptor beta chain was sequenced in a study of T cells in Graves' hyperthyroidism and ophthalmopathy. Overall study: Peripheral blood draws took place at initial diagnosis, ahead of any treatment. Points from the study as a whole: Clonotypes that were expanded in thyroid above 0.001 mostly appeared in blood too.

Trimming shortened V by 5 bases and J by 5 bases, and 22 bases separated the two germline ends. The V gene's germline CDR1 is MNHNS and CDR2 SASEGT. This CDR3 has 16 residues. Enrolled ophthalmopathy patients presented with a Clinical Activity Score of at least 3, a NOSPECS grade of at least 4, and disease duration under 3 months. TCR beta CDR3 region amplification was performed from RNA transcripts. An initial round of RT-PCR targeting the TCR CDR3 relied on the HTBI primer set. TCRdb re-derived calls from the multiplex PCR reads in MiXCR, one entry per CDR3 protein. The data contain under 350,000 distinct CDR3 sequences, over 15% of them seen just once; the ten biggest clones take up around 57%. At least ten counts were recorded for this clonotype. The antigen is unknown.

The genes are TRBV6-1 and TRBJ2-7; the D gene is possibly TRBD1 (6 bases). This receptor was obtained from a woman between 55 and 75 years old with Graves' ophthalmopathy. Sequencing used blood. CDR3 residues: CASSWNMGTIPDEQYF. Here the CDR3 DNA reads TGTGCCAGCAGTTGGAACATGGGGACAATCCCCGACGAGCAGTACTTC.